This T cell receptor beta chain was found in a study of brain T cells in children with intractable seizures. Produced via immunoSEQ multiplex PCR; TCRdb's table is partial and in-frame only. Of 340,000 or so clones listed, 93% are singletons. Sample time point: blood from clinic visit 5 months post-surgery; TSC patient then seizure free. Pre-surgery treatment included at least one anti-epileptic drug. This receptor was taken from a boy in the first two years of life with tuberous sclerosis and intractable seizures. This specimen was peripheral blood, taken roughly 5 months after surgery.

The CDR3 DNA reads TGTGCCAACATCTGGGGGCAGGGCAAAATGAACACTGAAGCTTTCTTT. This encodes CANIWGQGKMNTEAFF. This chain links TRBV27 with TRBJ1-1, with D perhaps TRBD1 (6 bases). The CDR3 has 16 residues. Germline V CDR1 and CDR2: MNHEY, SMNVEV (reference sequence). The ends were cut back, 10 bases at V and 0 bases at J, with 21 bases in the middle.